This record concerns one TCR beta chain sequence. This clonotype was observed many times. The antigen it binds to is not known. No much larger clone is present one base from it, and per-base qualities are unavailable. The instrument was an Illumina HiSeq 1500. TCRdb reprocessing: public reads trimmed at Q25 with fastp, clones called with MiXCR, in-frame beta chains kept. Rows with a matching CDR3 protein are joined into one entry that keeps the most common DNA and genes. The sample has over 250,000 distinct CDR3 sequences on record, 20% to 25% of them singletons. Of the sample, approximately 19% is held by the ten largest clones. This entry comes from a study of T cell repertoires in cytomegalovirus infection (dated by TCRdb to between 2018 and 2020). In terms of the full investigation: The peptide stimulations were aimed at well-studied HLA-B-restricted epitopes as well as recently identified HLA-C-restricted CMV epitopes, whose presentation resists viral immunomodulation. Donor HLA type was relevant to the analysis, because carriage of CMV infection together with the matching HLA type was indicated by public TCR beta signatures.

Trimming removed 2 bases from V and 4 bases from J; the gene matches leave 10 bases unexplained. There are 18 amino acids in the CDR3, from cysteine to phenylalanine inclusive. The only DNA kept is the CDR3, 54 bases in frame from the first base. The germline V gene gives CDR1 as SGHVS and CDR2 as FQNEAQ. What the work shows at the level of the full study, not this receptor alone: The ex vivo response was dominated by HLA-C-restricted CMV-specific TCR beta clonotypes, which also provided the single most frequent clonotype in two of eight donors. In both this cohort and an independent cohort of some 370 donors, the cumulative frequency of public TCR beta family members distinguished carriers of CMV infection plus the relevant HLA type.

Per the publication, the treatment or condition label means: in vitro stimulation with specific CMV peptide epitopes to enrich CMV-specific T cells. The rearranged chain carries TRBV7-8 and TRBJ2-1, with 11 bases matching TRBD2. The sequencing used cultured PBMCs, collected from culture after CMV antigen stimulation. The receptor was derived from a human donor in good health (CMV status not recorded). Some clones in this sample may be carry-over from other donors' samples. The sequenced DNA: TGTGCCAGCAGCTTACCCCGGACGGGACTAGCGGATTACAATGAGCAGTTCTTC. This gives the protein CASSLPRTGLADYNEQFF.